Described below is a single T cell receptor (beta chain) sequence and its context. Its antigen is not identified. This record belongs to a study of breast tumors, draining lymph nodes, adjacent tissues. Study-level findings and limits: Data fit most tumor T cells coming from lymph node, expanding in tumor. Tumor TCR diversity was below lymph nodes but above nontumor tissue. Compared with basal-like, luminal-like tumors shared significantly more repertoire with nontumor tissue.

Using its own MiXCR run on the multiplex PCR reads, TCRdb lists one record per CDR3 protein. In the table there are roughly 110,000 distinct CDR3 sequences, 30% of which are singletons. Breast cancer patients provided tissue from their axillary draining lymph nodes. This receptor was identified in a female donor with breast cancer. Some clones in this sample may be carry-over from other donors' samples. The specimen sequenced was axillary lymph node tissue.

In nucleotides, the CDR3 is TGTGCCAGCAGTTTTGAGAGCGCGGGCACCATATATTTT. Its translation: CASSFESAGTIYF. The chain links TRBV12-3 or TRBV12-4 to TRBJ1-3; D not certain. The CDR3 consists of 13 residues. V shed 3 bases and J shed 9 bases, with 12 bases lying between them.